This T cell receptor (beta chain) was sequenced during a study of blood T cell repertoires in COVID-19. The assay was immunoSEQ multiplex PCR, and TCRdb's table has in-frame clones only and misses some. Here the sample spans about 320,000 clones, about 88% being singletons. Germline V gene lookup returns CDR1 SGHRS and CDR2 YFSETQ. CDR3 length equals 15 residues. V lost 0 bases and J 4 bases, leaving 13 bases between the germline ends. Cohort 3 donors counted as recovered after two negative PCRs, clearance, or resolved symptoms. The sequence came from a man aged 55 to 69 who had recovered from COVID-19. The J gene is TRBJ1-2, the V gene TRBV5-1, with D possibly TRBD1 on 6 matching bases. The material sequenced was PBMCs or T cells enriched from blood (not recorded which). CDR3 coding DNA: TGCGCCAGCAGCTTGGTCCAACAGGGTGCCTATGGCTACACCTTC. Its translation: CASSLVQQGAYGYTF.